This entry concerns a single T cell receptor (beta chain). CDR1 and CDR2 from the germline V gene are SGHTA and FQGNSA. The CDR3 is 14 residues long. Trimming took 1 base from V and 9 from J, leaving 13 bases between them. These data come from a study of blood T cell repertoires in COVID-19. Study-level information: Samples of COVID-19 (acute and convalescent) were obtained from the United States, Italy and Spain. Nucleic acid was either cDNA or gDNA, and it came from T cells, B-cell-depleted T cells, or PBMCs.

Original processing notes: Reference gene primer amplification gave estimated nucleated cell counts. Sequencing used immunoSEQ multiplex PCR; TCRdb keeps in-frame clones, though not all of them. V and J calls and clone size are copied from that table; D and trimming were computed from the DNA. The table records under 200,000 clones, approximately 79% of them present only once. J is TRBJ2-1 and V is TRBV7-2; a possible D gene is TRBD1 (5 bases). The receptor comes from an elderly woman with acute or convalescent COVID-19. The sequencing input was peripheral blood. The CDR3 region is CASSLVGPQGEQFF. The CDR3 coding sequence is TGTGCCAGCAGCTTAGTGGGCCCTCAGGGTGAGCAGTTCTTC.